Shown below are 20 T cell receptor beta chains from a single sample sequenced in a study of early T cells in non-severe SARS-CoV-2 infection. In TCRdb, the 5' RACE reads were re-called with MiXCR into one record per CDR3 protein. The profile shows tens of thousands of distinct CDR3 sequences, around a sixth of them singletons. The sample consisted of whole blood, taken at baseline. Receptor source: an adult who was a healthcare worker with PCR-confirmed SARS-CoV-2 infection or an uninfected control (not recorded which).

This rearrangement joins TRBV5-6 to TRBJ2-4, with D hard to call. Germline-derived CDR1 and CDR2 are SGHDT and YYEEEE. This CDR3 region has 15 residues. V dropped 4 bases and J dropped 0 bases, with 11 bases sitting between them. The CDR3 region has the DNA TGTGCCAGCAGCACTAACTTGCTAGCCAAAAACATTCAGTACTTC. Translating gives CASSTNLLAKNIQYF.

There are a few counts of this clonotype. This chain joins TRBV28 and TRBJ2-3; 7 nucleotides match TRBD1. This CDR3 is built from 13 residues. V shed 6 bases and J 1 base; nucleotides not matched to a gene: 1. The germline gives CDR1 MDHEN, CDR2 SYDVKM. CDR3 bases: TGTGCCAGCAGCCAGGGGGGCACAGATACGCAGTATTTT. It is translated as CASSQGGTDTQYF. The full variable domain, in which reference TRBV28 and TRBJ2-3 provide the parts outside the CDR3, is DVKVTQSSRYLVKRTGEKVFLECVQDMDHENMFWYRQDPGLGLRLIYFSYDVKMKEKGDIPEGYSVSREKKERFSLILESASTNQTSMYLCASSQGGTDTQYFGPGTRLTVL.

The chain carries TRBV20-1 and TRBJ2-4; no reliable D call. The germline V gene has CDR1 DFQATT and CDR2 SNEGSKA (reference sequence). CDR3 length: 12 amino acids. The germline V and J ends were trimmed by 5 bases and 8 bases, with 13 bases remaining between them. CDR3 DNA sequence: TGCAGTGCTGGCCATAGGAATGACATTCAGTACTTC. Translating gives CSAGHRNDIQYF.

This clonotype has a handful of counts. CDR3 bases: TGTGCCAGCAGCGCGGGACTAACCTCCTACGAGCAGTACTTC. Protein: CASSAGLTSYEQYF. This rearrangement joins TRBV9 to TRBJ2-7; 7 positions agree with TRBD2. Germline CDR1 is SGDLS and CDR2 is YYNGEE. The CDR3 is 14 amino acids. The J segment lost 0 bases and the V segment lost 3 bases, leaving 3 bases of the junction unmatched.

CDR3: CASSYPGLADISNTGELFF. The CDR3 DNA reads TGTGCCAGCAGTTACCCGGGACTAGCGGATATATCGAACACCGGGGAGCTGTTTTTT. The chain uses TRBV6-2 or TRBV6-3 and TRBJ2-2, with 11 bases aligning to TRBD2. Trimming took 2 bases from V and 0 from J; bases not matched to a gene: 8. The CDR3 runs to 19 residues. CDR1 is MNHEY and CDR2 is SVGEGT in the germline V gene.

V gene TRBV5-1 combines with J gene TRBJ2-6; either TRBD1 or TRBD2 may fit D (5 bases each). The V end was cut by 0 bases, the J end by 2 bases, with 12 bases between. Germline lookup yields CDR1 SGHRS and CDR2 YFSETQ. The CDR3 has 17 residues. This CDR3 is CASSLAPGLAGANVLTF. The CDR3 DNA sequence: TGCGCCAGCAGCTTGGCCCCGGGGCTTGCTGGGGCCAACGTCCTGACTTTC.

In nucleotides, the CDR3 is TGTGCCAGCAGCACGCTAGGGGCTAGATCAGCCTACAATGAGCAGTTCTTC. Translated, it gives CASSTLGARSAYNEQFF. V and J are TRBV7-2 and TRBJ2-1; tentatively, D is TRBD1 (5 bases). V lost 5 bases, J lost 2 bases, and 19 bases lay in between. The germline V gene has CDR1 SGHTA and CDR2 FQGNSA. This CDR3 has 17 residues.

The rearrangement links TRBV5-1 to TRBJ2-7; TRBD1 agrees at 10 bases. The V gene end was trimmed by 5 bases and the J gene end by 0 bases; junction bases not matched to a gene: 2. The CDR3 is 14 residues long. Germline CDR1 and CDR2: SGHRS and YFSETQ. CDR3 loop: CASRGQGSSYEQYF. Here the CDR3 DNA reads TGCGCCAGCAGGGGACAGGGGAGCTCCTACGAGCAGTACTTC. The whole variable domain, filled in from reference TRBV5-1 and TRBJ2-7, reads KAGVTQTPRYLIKTRGQQVTLSCSPISGHRSVSWYQQTPGQGLQFLFEYFSETQRNKGNFPGRFSGRQFSNSRSEMNVSTLELGDSALYLCASRGQGSSYEQYFGPGTRLTVT.

J is TRBJ2-3 and V is TRBV9; weak D call: TRBD2 (6 bases). CDR1 and CDR2 from the germline V gene are SGDLS and YYNGEE. With 3 bases removed from V and 2 bases from J, the gap between germline ends came to 19 bases. This CDR3 has 17 amino acids. The CDR3 DNA reads as TGTGCCAGCAGCGGACCCGGGACTCCGACCCCCACAGATACGCAGTATTTT. It is translated as CASSGPGTPTPTDTQYF.

This clonotype was recorded a few times. The chain combines TRBV7-9 with TRBJ2-1; no clear D gene. This CDR3 is built from 12 residues. Trimming stripped 2 bases from V and 8 bases from J, with 7 bases between. Looked up from germline, CDR1 is SEHNR and CDR2 is FQNEAQ (reference sequence). CDR3 loop: CASSLRSDEQFF. CDR3 DNA sequence: TGTGCCAGCAGCTTAAGGTCGGATGAGCAGTTCTTC. The whole variable domain, filled in from reference TRBV7-9 and TRBJ2-1, reads DTGVSQNPRHKITKRGQNVTFRCDPISEHNRLYWYRQTLGQGPEFLTYFQNEAQLEKSRLLSDRFSAERPKGSFSTLEIQRTEQGDSAMYLCASSLRSDEQFFGPGTRLTVL.

There are many counts of this clonotype. V is TRBV13 and J is TRBJ2-1; D unclear. V shed 5 bases and J shed 12 bases, with 14 bases lying between them. The CDR3 is made up of 12 amino acids. The germline CDR1 and CDR2 sequences are PRHDT and FYEKMQ (reference sequence). CDR3 region: CASSITGLGQFF. CDR3 nucleotide sequence: TGTGCCAGCAGCATAACCGGGTTGGGGCAGTTCTTC.

This clonotype was recorded at least ten times. The CDR3 loop reads CASSLGGPLSAPNYGYTF. The CDR3 DNA sequence: TGTGCCAGCAGCTTAGGGGGCCCGCTCAGCGCCCCTAACTATGGCTACACCTTC. The chain carries TRBV7-6 and TRBJ1-2, with a tentative D call TRBD1 (5 bases). The germline V gene has CDR1 SGHVS and CDR2 FNYEAQ. Trimming cost V 1 base and J 0 bases, with 18 bases left between them. There are 18 residues in the CDR3.

The rearrangement uses TRBV10-1 and TRBJ1-1; tentative D call: TRBD1 (5 bases). Germline CDR1 reads WNHNN; CDR2 reads SYGVQD (reference sequence). V was cut by 10 bases and J by 10 bases, with 19 bases left in between. The length of the CDR3 is 12 residues. CDR3 loop: CATSPPGMRAFF. Written as DNA, the CDR3 is TGCGCCACCTCTCCTCCAGGGATGAGAGCTTTCTTT.

This clonotype was seen more than once but under ten times. The chain uses TRBV2 and TRBJ2-7, with 9 bases aligning to TRBD2. The germline V gene encodes CDR1 SNHLY and CDR2 FYNNEI. V lost 7 bases, J lost 1 base, and 11 bases stayed unmatched. The CDR3 spans 16 residues. CDR3 loop: CASTSTRLAVSYEQYF. CDR3 in DNA: TGTGCCAGCACCTCGACCCGACTAGCGGTTTCCTACGAGCAGTACTTC. Looking up the rest from reference TRBV2 and TRBJ2-7 gives the full variable domain: EPEVTQTPSHQVTQMGQEVILRCVPISNHLYFYWYRQILGQKVEFLVSFYNNEISEKSEIFDDQFSVERPDGSNFTLKIRSTKLEDSAMYFCASTSTRLAVSYEQYFGPGTRLTVT.

The rearrangement uses TRBV12-3 or TRBV12-4 and TRBJ2-7; D perhaps matches TRBD2 (7 bases). The CDR3 spans 14 residues. Trimming pared 1 base from V and 3 bases from J, leaving 10 bases between. CDR3 nucleotides: TGTGCCAGCAGTTTAGGGAGGGGGGGCTACGAGCAGTACTTC. It is translated as CASSLGRGGYEQYF.

The J gene is TRBJ2-4, the V gene TRBV25-1; D perhaps matches TRBD2 (6 bases). V lost 4 bases, J lost 7 bases, and 11 bases lay in between. Germline loops: CDR1 MGHDK, CDR2 SYGVNS. The CDR3 is made up of 13 amino acids. DNA of the CDR3: TGTGCCAGCAGTGGACGGGAGTTGAACATTCAGTACTTC. Its translation is CASSGRELNIQYF.

The V and J genes are TRBV6-6 and TRBJ2-5; the D gene could be TRBD1 or TRBD2 (5 bases each). The CDR3 extends over 14 amino acids. Germline V lookup: CDR1 MNHNY, CDR2 SVGAGI (reference sequence). The ends were cut back, 2 bases at V and 7 bases at J, with 14 bases in the middle. The CDR3 protein is CASSYGAGGTTQYF. CDR3 sequence (DNA): TGTGCCAGCAGTTACGGGGCAGGAGGTACGACCCAGTACTTC.

The CDR3 nucleotides are TGTGCCAGCAGCTTGGTGGGCAGGGAGGCGGAGCAGTACTTC. This gives the protein CASSLVGREAEQYF. This chain joins TRBV5-4 and TRBJ2-7; D perhaps matches TRBD2 (6 bases). Germline V CDR1 and CDR2: SGHNT, YYREEE (reference sequence). V lost 0 bases and J 7 bases, leaving 14 bases between the germline ends. The CDR3 totals 14 residues. The complete variable domain, with remaining parts taken from reference TRBV5-4 and TRBJ2-7, reads ETGVTQSPTHLIKTRGQQVTLRCSSQSGHNTVSWYQQALGQGPQFIFQYYREEENGRGNFPPRFSGLQFPNYSSELNVNALELDDSALYLCASSLVGREAEQYFGPGTRLTVT.

The table lists this clonotype with a few counts. The CDR3 protein is CASSFGASSDTQYF. CDR3 nucleotide sequence: TGTGCCAGCAGTTTCGGGGCTAGCTCCGATACGCAGTATTTT. The V call is TRBV12-3 or TRBV12-4, the J call TRBJ2-3; TRBD1 or TRBD2 may be the D gene (5 bases each). This CDR3 region has 14 residues. V was cut by 3 bases and J by 6 bases, with 13 bases left in between.

This sequence joins TRBV7-6 and TRBJ2-2; D not resolved. The V end was cut by 5 bases, the J end by 2 bases, with 12 bases between. Germline V gives CDR1 SGHVS, CDR2 FNYEAQ. This CDR3 has 15 residues. DNA for the CDR3: TGTGCCAGCAGCCGGTCGGCCTTCAACACCGGGGAGCTGTTTTTT. Its protein product is CASSRSAFNTGELFF.